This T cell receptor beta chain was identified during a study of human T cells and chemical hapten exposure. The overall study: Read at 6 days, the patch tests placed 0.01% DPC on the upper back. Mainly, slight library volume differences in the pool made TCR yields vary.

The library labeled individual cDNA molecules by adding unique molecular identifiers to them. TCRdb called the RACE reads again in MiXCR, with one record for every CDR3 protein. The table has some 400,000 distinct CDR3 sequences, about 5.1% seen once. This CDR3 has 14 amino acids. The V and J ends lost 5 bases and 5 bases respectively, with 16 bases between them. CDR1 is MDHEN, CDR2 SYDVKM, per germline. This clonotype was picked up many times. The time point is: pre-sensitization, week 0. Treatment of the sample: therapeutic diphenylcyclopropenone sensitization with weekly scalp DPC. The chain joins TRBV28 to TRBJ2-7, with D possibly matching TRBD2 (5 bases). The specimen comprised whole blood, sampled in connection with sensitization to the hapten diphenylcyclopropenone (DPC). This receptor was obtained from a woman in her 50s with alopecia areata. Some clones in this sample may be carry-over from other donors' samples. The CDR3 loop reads CASSPGLGIDEQYF. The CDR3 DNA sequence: TGTGCCAGCAGTCCAGGACTGGGGATAGACGAGCAGTACTTC.